This entry concerns a single T cell receptor (beta chain). V was trimmed by 1 base and J by 4 bases, leaving 17 bases between them. Germline V CDR1 and CDR2: SGHDT, YYEEEE. This CDR3 spans 16 amino acids. These data belong to a study of blood T cell repertoires in COVID-19. TCRdb keeps only in-frame clones here, not all; method: immunoSEQ multiplex PCR. Seen here are 200,000 or so clones, about four fifths observed once, and the top ten hold around 10%. Seattle's enrolled individuals joined amid active infection and were then monitored longitudinally. This sequence originates from a woman aged 80 or over with COVID-19, enrolled during active disease. Sample: peripheral blood. This chain uses TRBV5-6 with TRBJ1-1; D unresolved. The DNA for the CDR3 is TGTGCCAGCAGCTTGCTTGGAGGCCGGCCGGGCACTGAAGCTTTCTTT. It translates to CASSLLGGRPGTEAFF.